The 27 T cell receptor beta chains listed next were all sequenced from one sample in a study of metastatic and nonmetastatic thyroid tumors. No patient received treatment before thyroid surgery. TCRdb re-analyzed the PCR reads through MiXCR. The sample yields 20,000 to 25,000 clones, 15% to 20% seen once. The material sequenced was blood. The receptor source for this set is a female donor with papillary thyroid cancer or a benign thyroid nodule (not recorded which). Some clones in this sample may be carry-over from other donors' samples.

The sample holds one count of this clone. V and J are TRBV11-2 and TRBJ2-1, with D possibly being TRBD1 or TRBD2 (6 bases each). This CDR3 contains 15 residues. Trimming took 3 bases from V and 4 from J, leaving 13 bases between them. Looked up from germline, CDR1 is SGHAT and CDR2 is FQNNGV. CDR3 sequence (DNA): TGTGCCAGCAGCTTCGAAGGGGGGCTATACAATGAGCAGTTCTTC. Translated: CASSFEGGLYNEQFF.

Details on this clone: The junction differs from germline at one of its ends, possibly a read error. The J gene is TRBJ2-1, the V gene TRBV30; 7 bases fit TRBD2. Per the germline V gene, CDR1 is GTSNPN and CDR2 is SVGIG (reference sequence). This CDR3 has 14 residues. The CDR3 here is CAWGSKRGYNERFF. CDR3 sequence (DNA): TGTGCCTGGGGTTCCAAGCGGGGCTACAATGAGCGGTTCTTC.

In this sample, this clone turned up many times. The chain recombines TRBV18 with TRBJ2-7; TRBD1 might be the D (6 bases). CDR3 length equals 13 residues. Trimming took off 5 bases at V and 3 bases at J, with 11 bases between the two ends. Per germline, CDR1 KGHSH and CDR2 LQKENI. Written as DNA, the CDR3 is TGTGCCAGCTCAACTTACAGGGACTACGAGCAGTACTTC. Translated: CASSTYRDYEQYF.

Turning to this clone: The junction shows a germline mismatch at one end, possibly a read error. This rearrangement joins TRBV10-3 to TRBJ2-7; D gene ambiguous. Germline V lookup: CDR1 ENHRY, CDR2 SYGVKD. The CDR3 totals 14 residues. CDR3 region: CVISYLSDAYEQYF. The CDR3 nucleotides are TGTGTCATCAGTTACCTCTCCGATGCCTACGAGCAGTACTTC.

The rearrangement joins TRBV11-2 to TRBJ2-3; TRBD2 might be the D (6 bases). CDR3 size: 16 residues. Germline CDR1 and CDR2: SGHAT and FQNNGV. Between the trimmed V and J ends, which lost 0 bases and 4 bases, there was a span of 14 bases. CDR3 coding DNA: TGTGCCAGCAGCTTAGATTTGCCTGGAGGGCCAGATACGCAGTATTTT. Translated: CASSLDLPGGPDTQYF. Full variable domain (outside the CDR3, taken from reference TRBV11-2 and TRBJ2-3): EAGVAQSPRYKIIEKRQSVAFWCNPISGHATLYWYQQILGQGPKLLIQFQNNGVVDDSQLPKDRFSAERLKGVDSTLKIQPAKLEDSAVYLCASSLDLPGGPDTQYFGPGTRLTVL.

The genes are TRBV30 and TRBJ1-1; D ambiguous. The CDR3 runs 11 residues. The ends were cut back, 3 bases at V and 8 bases at J, with 10 bases in the middle. Germline lookup yields CDR1 GTSNPN and CDR2 SVGIG (reference sequence). CDR3 region: CAWRGGSEAFF. The CDR3 nucleotides are TGTGCCTGGAGGGGCGGCTCCGAAGCTTTCTTT. Drawing the rest from reference TRBV30 and TRBJ1-1, the complete variable domain is SQTIHQWPATLVQPVGSPLSLECTVEGTSNPNLYWYRQAAGRGLQLLFYSVGIGQISSEVPQNLSASRPQDRQFILSSKKLLLSDSGFYLCAWRGGSEAFFGQGTRLTVV.

The sample holds many counts of this clone. This CDR3 is CASSQDRVGYTF. The CDR3 DNA reads TGTGCCAGCAGCCAAGACAGGGTTGGCTACACCTTC. The genes are TRBV14 and TRBJ1-2; TRBD1 might be the D (5 bases). Germline CDR1 and CDR2: SGHDN and FVKESK. V was pared by 0 bases and J by 7 bases, with 6 bases between. CDR3 length equals 12 residues. The full variable domain, rest sourced from reference TRBV14 and TRBJ1-2, is EAGVTQFPSHSVIEKGQTVTLRCDPISGHDNLYWYRRVMGKEIKFLLHFVKESKQDESGMPNNRFLAERTGGTYSTLKVQPAELEDSGVYFCASSQDRVGYTFGSGTRLTVV.

This clone was observed at least ten times. The V and J genes are TRBV5-8 and TRBJ1-4, with D possibly TRBD1 on 5 matching bases. Per germline, CDR1 SGHTS and CDR2 YDEGEE. Deletions cut 3 bases from V and 10 bases from J, with 25 bases between. The CDR3 covers 17 residues. In DNA, the CDR3 is TGTGCCAGCAGCTACCTTACGGGACTCCGGGAAAGGGGAAAACTGTTTTTT. As protein: CASSYLTGLRERGKLFF.

At least ten counts were recorded for this clone. The V call is TRBV7-2, the J call TRBJ2-7; 9 nucleotides align to TRBD2. Trimming took 5 bases from V and 1 from J; bases not matched to a gene: 15. CDR1 and CDR2 from the germline V gene are SGHTA and FQGNSA. The CDR3 is 18 residues long. CDR3 sequence (DNA): TGTGCCAGCAGCCTCAGAGAGAGCCGGACTAGCGTTTCCTACGAGCAGTACTTC. Encoded protein: CASSLRESRTSVSYEQYF.

This clone was seen ten or more times. V and J are TRBV7-2 and TRBJ2-7; D unclear. The CDR3 contains 12 residues. Germline V lookup: CDR1 SGHTA, CDR2 FQGNSA. Trimming removed 5 bases at V and 3 bases at J, with 8 bases between. The CDR3 nucleotides read TGTGCCAGCAGCGCGGATTTCTACGAGCAGTACTTC. Translated, it gives CASSADFYEQYF.

This clone was detected many times. The V call is TRBV7-3, the J call TRBJ2-6; D is ambiguous. Germline V gene lookup returns CDR1 SGHTA and CDR2 FQGTGA. This CDR3 spans 14 amino acids. Trimming took off 5 bases at V and 2 bases at J, with 7 bases between the two ends. The CDR3 DNA reads as TGTGCCAGCAGCCCAGTACCTGGGGCCAACGTCCTGACTTTC. It codes for CASSPVPGANVLTF.

This clone has a handful of counts. The junction and the germline gene differ at one end; a read error may be behind it. V and J are TRBV6-6 and TRBJ2-7; the D is unclear. Germline V gene sequence: CDR1 MNHNY, CDR2 SVGAGI (reference sequence). CDR3 size: 18 residues. CDR3 coding DNA: TGTGCCGGCAGTTACTCGAGCCCAGAGGTGGCGATCTCCTACGAGCAGTACTTC. Translated, it gives CAGSYSSPEVAISYEQYF.

This clone was found a few times. The chain employs TRBV19 and TRBJ1-2, with 9 bases that match TRBD1. J gave up 7 bases and V 7 bases, and 13 bases lay outside the gene matches. CDR1 and CDR2 (germline): LNHDA, SQIVND (reference sequence). The CDR3 length is 15 residues. CDR3 sequence reads: CASNPDRGSIAGYTF. In nucleotides, the CDR3 is TGTGCCAGTAACCCCGACAGGGGGAGTATCGCTGGCTACACCTTC.

This clone ranks as medium-sized. This chain joins TRBV6-2 or TRBV6-3 and TRBJ1-5; maybe TRBD1 (5 bases). Trimming stripped 1 base from V and 5 bases from J, with 9 bases between. The CDR3 is 14 residues long. The germline CDR1 and CDR2 sequences are MNHEY and SVGEGT. The CDR3 DNA is TGTGCCAGCAGTTACTTGGGGGGGGATCAGCCCCAGCATTTT. It specifies CASSYLGGDQPQHF.

This clone is labeled as medium-sized (0.01 to 0.1%). The V call is TRBV12-3 or TRBV12-4, the J call TRBJ1-3; D is undetermined. V was clipped by 6 bases and J by 2 bases, with 11 bases between them. CDR3 size: 14 residues. This CDR3 reads CASSLRVAGNTIYF. In nucleotides, the CDR3 is TGTGCCAGCAGCTTAAGGGTGGCTGGAAACACCATATATTTT.

Ten or more counts support this clone. The gene calls are TRBV7-2 and TRBJ1-4; no clear D. This CDR3 region has 12 residues. Germline V gene sequence: CDR1 SGHTA, CDR2 FQGNSA. Trimming stripped 4 bases from V and 8 bases from J, with 8 bases between. CDR3 in amino acids: CASSWEREKLFF. CDR3 coding DNA: TGTGCCAGCAGCTGGGAAAGGGAAAAACTGTTTTTT.

This clone was picked up many times. The chain carries TRBV5-8 and TRBJ1-4; D not resolved. This CDR3 has 16 amino acids. Germline CDR1 is SGHTS and CDR2 is YDEGEE. V was pared by 2 bases and J by 1 base, with 12 bases between. As DNA, the CDR3 is TGTGCCAGCAGCTTCCAGGATGTTGGAACTAATGAAAAACTGTTTTTT. Translation: CASSFQDVGTNEKLFF.

The V call is TRBV5-1, the J call TRBJ2-1; D unresolved. Germline loops: CDR1 SGHRS, CDR2 YFSETQ. V was trimmed by 0 bases and J by 4 bases, leaving 8 bases between them. The CDR3 sequence is 14 residues long. The CDR3 coding sequence is TGCGCCAGCAGCTTGGAAGTAGCTTACAATGAGCAGTTCTTC. This sequence encodes CASSLEVAYNEQFF.

This clone was observed at least ten times. This rearrangement joins TRBV12-3 or TRBV12-4 to TRBJ2-3; 9 bases map to TRBD2. With 3 bases clipped from V and 14 bases from J, the junction kept 3 bases outside the gene matches. This CDR3 is 11 amino acids long. Here the CDR3 DNA reads TGTGCCAGCAGTTTCGGACTAGCGATGTATTTT. Protein sequence: CASSFGLAMYF.

Turning to this clone: Other DNA sequences of this sample code for an identical CDR3. The rearrangement links TRBV28 to TRBJ2-2; TRBD2 matches at 7 bases. The germline V gene encodes CDR1 MDHEN and CDR2 SYDVKM. The CDR3 has 14 residues. The J segment lost 4 bases and the V segment lost 10 bases, leaving 9 bases of the junction unmatched. The CDR3, as DNA: TGTGCCACCCGTACCAGCGGGACCACCGGGGAGCTGTTTTTT. Amino acid sequence: CATRTSGTTGELFF.

This clone was detected ten times or more. Other DNA sequences in the sample encode the same CDR3. This chain joins TRBV29-1 and TRBJ1-1, with 8 positions matching TRBD1. V shed 2 bases and J 5 bases; nucleotides not matched to a gene: 10. This CDR3 region has 15 residues. Germline-derived CDR1 and CDR2 are SQVTM and ANQGSEA. DNA for the CDR3: TGCAGCGTTGAACTCCCGACAGGGGATCGGACTGAAGCTTTCTTT. Translation: CSVELPTGDRTEAFF.

This clone showed up many times. The chain links TRBV5-5 to TRBJ1-3; a possible D gene is TRBD1 (5 bases). V was cut by 3 bases and J by 0 bases, with 10 bases left in between. Germline-derived CDR1 and CDR2 are SGHKS and YYEKEE (reference sequence). CDR3 length: 15 amino acids. The CDR3 loop reads CASSWDEGSGNTIYF. The CDR3 coding sequence is TGTGCCAGCAGCTGGGACGAGGGCTCTGGAAACACCATATATTTT.

At least ten counts were recorded for this clone. The rearrangement uses TRBV20-1 and TRBJ1-5; tentative D call: TRBD1 (5 bases). The CDR3 length is 16 residues. CDR1 and CDR2 from the germline V gene are DFQATT and SNEGSKA (reference sequence). V was shortened by 0 bases and J by 6 bases, with 18 bases between the two germline ends. CDR3 residues: CSARDSGTGDGQPQHF. The CDR3 DNA follows: TGCAGTGCTAGAGATTCCGGGACCGGAGATGGTCAGCCCCAGCATTTT.

This clone has a count of ten or more. The rearrangement joins TRBV7-9 to TRBJ2-1; D remains ambiguous. CDR3 size: 12 residues. CDR1 SEHNR and CDR2 FQNEAQ come from the germline V gene (reference sequence). V lost 3 bases and J 6 bases, leaving 6 bases between the germline ends. The CDR3 DNA reads as TGTGCCAGCAGCTTCGGGCCCAATGAGCAGTTCTTC. Its protein product is CASSFGPNEQFF.

This clone was counted at least ten times. The chain links TRBV20-1 to TRBJ2-4; no clear D gene. Between the trimmed V and J ends, which lost 3 bases and 0 bases, there was a span of 15 bases. CDR3 length: 16 residues. Germline CDR1 and CDR2: DFQATT and SNEGSKA (reference sequence). CDR3 DNA: TGCAGTGCTAGCCCCTTACCGATTGGAGCCAAAAACATTCAGTACTTC. It translates to CSASPLPIGAKNIQYF.

This clone occurred many times. This rearrangement joins TRBV6-5 to TRBJ2-5, with TRBD1 as a possible D gene (6 bases). V lost 0 bases to trimming and J lost 6 bases, with 11 bases between them. This CDR3 comprises 14 residues. Germline V gene data show CDR1 as MNHEY and CDR2 as SVGAGI. The DNA for the CDR3 is TGTGCCAGCAGTTACTCCACAGGGCAACAGACCCAGTACTTC. Protein: CASSYSTGQQTQYF.

This clone came up many times. The sample holds other DNA sequences that translate to the same CDR3. This sequence joins TRBV9 and TRBJ1-5; 7 nucleotides match TRBD1. The CDR3 totals 15 residues. V shed 2 bases, J shed 3 bases, and the junction held 5 bases outside the gene matches. Looked up from germline, CDR1 is SGDLS and CDR2 is YYNGEE. The CDR3 coding sequence is TGTGCCAGCAGCGTCGGAGACAGGGTCAATCAGCCCCAGCATTTT. It yields the protein CASSVGDRVNQPQHF.